One sample yielded the 30 T cell receptor beta chains listed below, sequenced in a study of T-cell memory formation after mild COVID-19. Each CDR3 protein is one row after TCRdb ran MiXCR on the 5' RACE reads. The table has roughly 35,000 distinct CDR3 sequences, under 25% seen once. Sequenced: PBMCs or a T cell subset sorted from them (not recorded which). These TCRs come from an adult who had mild COVID-19 (a few samples of this study predate the infection). Cell type and time point are not known.

This clonotype has a count of ten or more. CDR3 sequence reads: CASSLGGTIDEQFF. The CDR3 coding sequence is TGTGCCAGCAGTTTAGGAGGGACAATCGATGAGCAGTTCTTC. The chain employs TRBV12-3 or TRBV12-4 and TRBJ2-1; D might be TRBD1 (6 bases). V gave up 1 base and J gave up 8 bases, with 12 bases separating them. The CDR3 totals 14 residues.

V gene TRBV6-4 combines with J gene TRBJ1-1, with D perhaps TRBD1 (5 bases). V dropped 9 bases and J dropped 1 base, with 12 bases sitting between them. The CDR3 extends over 13 amino acids. CDR1 is MRHNA, CDR2 SNTAGT, per germline. CDR3 bases: TGTGCCAGGCCCAGGGTTGAGAACACTGAAGCTTTCTTT. This encodes CARPRVENTEAFF.

This clonotype was counted a few times. The rearrangement links TRBV11-2 to TRBJ1-3; D may be TRBD1 (5 bases). V shed 2 bases and J shed 4 bases, with 12 bases lying between them. In germline, CDR1 is SGHAT, CDR2 FQNNGV. The CDR3 runs to 15 residues. The DNA for the CDR3 is TGTGCCAGCAGCTTACTAACAGGCAGCGGAAACACCATATATTTT. Its protein is CASSLLTGSGNTIYF.

The chain joins TRBV18 to TRBJ1-3, with unresolved D. Germline-derived CDR1 and CDR2 are KGHSH and LQKENI. The CDR3 runs to 14 residues. V was shortened by 6 bases and J by 2 bases, with 11 bases between the two germline ends. CDR3 amino acids: CASSVGSAGNTIYF. The CDR3 DNA reads as TGTGCCAGCTCGGTAGGGTCGGCTGGAAACACCATATATTTT.

This chain uses TRBV6-6 with TRBJ2-7; 7 nucleotides line up with TRBD2. V lost 6 bases to trimming and J lost 0 bases; unmatched junction nucleotides: 5. Germline-derived CDR1 and CDR2 are MNHNY and SVGAGI (reference sequence). The CDR3 runs to 14 residues. The CDR3 sequence: CASRAGESSYEQYF. The CDR3 DNA sequence: TGTGCCAGCAGGGCGGGGGAAAGCTCCTACGAGCAGTACTTC.

At least ten counts were recorded for this clonotype. Sequence at one end of the junction differs from germline and may be a read error. The chain carries TRBV5-1 and TRBJ1-4, with unresolved D. The CDR3 consists of 15 residues. CDR1 and CDR2 from the germline V gene are SGHRS and YFSETQ. The CDR3 DNA reads TGCGCCAGCAGCCCCAATTTAAGGCGGGAGAAAAACCTGTTTTTT. Amino acid sequence: CASSPNLRREKNLFF.

The J gene is TRBJ2-7, the V gene TRBV19, with 10 bases fitting TRBD2. The length of the CDR3 is 16 residues. V gave up 3 bases and J gave up 0 bases; unmatched junction bases: 5. Per germline, CDR1 LNHDA and CDR2 SQIVND (reference sequence). The CDR3 sequence is CASSISLAGSSYEQYF. DNA of the CDR3: TGTGCCAGTAGTATCTCACTAGCGGGGTCCTCCTACGAGCAGTACTTC.

This clonotype occurred once. The chain recombines TRBV24-1 with TRBJ2-2; 8 positions match TRBD1. The germline V gene encodes CDR1 KGHDR and CDR2 SFDVKD. The CDR3 extends over 19 amino acids. Germline trimming cut 1 base from V and 4 bases from J; bases unmatched to any gene: 13. In DNA, the CDR3 is TGTGCCACCAGTGATTTCAACACCCCGGGACAGGCCTCCACCGGGGAGCTGTTTTTT. This gives the protein CATSDFNTPGQASTGELFF.

The rearrangement joins TRBV7-8 to TRBJ2-2, with 8 bases lining up with TRBD1. V was pared by 4 bases and J by 5 bases, with 9 bases of the junction left unmatched. Germline loops: CDR1 SGHVS, CDR2 FQNEAQ. CDR3 length: 16 residues. The CDR3: CASSSAQGARTGELFF. In DNA, the CDR3 is TGTGCCAGCAGCTCCGCCCAGGGGGCAAGGACCGGGGAGCTGTTTTTT.

This clonotype was counted at least ten times. The chain couples TRBV2 to TRBJ2-7; tentative D call: TRBD1 (6 bases). Germline CDR1 SNHLY, CDR2 FYNNEI. The length of the CDR3 is 12 residues. Trimming left V 5 bases short and J 3 bases short, with 8 bases between. In nucleotides, the CDR3 is TGTGCCAGCAGTAAACAGGGCTACGAGCAGTACTTC. It yields the protein CASSKQGYEQYF.

This clonotype was recorded at least ten times. The chain uses TRBV7-9 and TRBJ2-2; D unclear. Trimming cost V 4 bases and J 6 bases, with 6 bases left between them. The germline V gene has CDR1 SEHNR and CDR2 FQNEAQ (reference sequence). The CDR3 covers 12 residues. Here the CDR3 DNA reads TGTGCCAGCAGCTACAGAGCCGGGGAGCTGTTTTTT. It is translated as CASSYRAGELFF.

This clonotype is a singleton in its sample. The V gene is TRBV6-5, the J gene TRBJ1-4; D unclear. The V gene lost 8 bases and the J gene lost 7 bases, with 17 bases spanning the gap. CDR1 and CDR2 from the germline V gene are MNHEY and SVGAGI. This CDR3 is built from 14 residues. CDR3 coding DNA: TGTGCCAGCCGAACTGGGGATTTGGGTGAAAAACTGTTTTTT. It specifies CASRTGDLGEKLFF.

There are many counts of this clonotype. The CDR3 nucleotides read TGTGCCATCAGTGAGTCGAGGGGACGGAGCACCTATGGCTACACCTTC. This translates into CAISESRGRSTYGYTF. V is TRBV10-3 and J is TRBJ1-2; perhaps TRBD1 as D (5 bases). The CDR3 runs 16 residues. Germline CDR1 reads ENHRY; CDR2 reads SYGVKD. Trimming took off 0 bases at V and 4 bases at J, with 15 bases between the two ends.

The table lists this clonotype with many counts. This chain links TRBV5-1 with TRBJ2-3; 11 bases line up with TRBD2. Germline V gene data show CDR1 as SGHRS and CDR2 as YFSETQ. The CDR3 contains 16 residues. Trimming took 2 bases from V and 6 from J; bases not matched to a gene: 8. The CDR3 DNA follows: TGCGCCAGCAGCTTAACTAGCGGGAGTAATTCGGATACGCAGTATTTT. This sequence encodes CASSLTSGSNSDTQYF.

This clonotype occurred many times. This rearrangement joins TRBV7-6 to TRBJ2-3; 10 bases fit TRBD1. This CDR3 is built from 14 residues. Germline CDR1 is SGHVS and CDR2 is FNYEAQ. J gave up 3 bases and V 4 bases, and 1 base lay outside the gene matches. The CDR3 sequence is CASSSGQGTDTQYF. Written as DNA, the CDR3 is TGTGCCAGCAGCTCGGGACAGGGGACAGATACGCAGTATTTT.

This clonotype was seen repeatedly, ten times or more. This rearrangement joins TRBV19 to TRBJ2-7, with TRBD2 matching over 8 bases. Germline CDR1 and CDR2: LNHDA and SQIVND (reference sequence). The V gene end was trimmed by 5 bases and the J gene end by 0 bases; junction bases not matched to a gene: 6. CDR3 length: 15 amino acids. CDR3 in amino acids: CASSAFSGSSYEQYF. DNA of the CDR3: TGTGCCAGTAGTGCCTTCAGCGGGAGCTCCTACGAGCAGTACTTC.

This clonotype appeared many times. This chain joins TRBV9 and TRBJ1-4; 7 bases align to TRBD1. The CDR3 is 15 amino acids. Germline V lookup: CDR1 SGDLS, CDR2 YYNGEE. Germline trimming cut 0 bases from V and 12 bases from J; bases unmatched to any gene: 11. CDR3 amino acids: CASSVAPGGQGELFF. Written as DNA, the CDR3 is TGTGCCAGCAGCGTAGCTCCCGGGGGGCAGGGGGAACTGTTTTTT. Drawing the rest from reference TRBV9 and TRBJ1-4, the complete variable domain is DSGVTQTPKHLITATGQRVTLRCSPRSGDLSVYWYQQSLDQGLQFLIQYYNGEERAKGNILERFSAQQFPDLHSELNLSSLELGDSALYFCASSVAPGGQGELFFGSGTQLSVL.

This clonotype has ten or more counts. This sequence joins TRBV30 and TRBJ2-5, with D perhaps matching TRBD1 (6 bases). V lost 2 bases and J lost 5, with 15 bases in between. This CDR3 is 14 amino acids long. Germline V gives CDR1 GTSNPN, CDR2 SVGIG (reference sequence). The CDR3 loop is CAWSRGSSFETQYF. The DNA for the CDR3 is TGTGCCTGGAGTAGGGGGAGCTCTTTTGAGACCCAGTACTTC.

This clonotype was observed many times. This sequence joins TRBV7-9 and TRBJ2-1; D remains unclear. Germline loops: CDR1 SEHNR, CDR2 FQNEAQ (reference sequence). The CDR3 is 13 residues long. Trimming pared 1 base from V and 7 bases from J, leaving 8 bases between. The CDR3, as DNA: TGTGCCAGCAGCTTAGGTCCGGTTAATGAGCAGTTCTTC. This gives the protein CASSLGPVNEQFF.

The rearrangement links TRBV7-2 to TRBJ1-3; possible D gene TRBD1, 5 bases. CDR3 length: 16 amino acids. Between the trimmed V and J ends, which lost 0 bases and 0 bases, there was a span of 9 bases. The germline CDR1 and CDR2 sequences are SGHTA and FQGNSA. In DNA form, the CDR3 reads TGTGCCAGCAGCTTAGCAGGGGCAGGCTCTGGAAACACCATATATTTT. It codes for CASSLAGAGSGNTIYF.

This clonotype was picked up many times. This chain links TRBV7-2 with TRBJ2-1; no clear D. CDR3 length: 12 amino acids. V lost 5 bases and J 6 bases, leaving 8 bases between the germline ends. The germline V gene encodes CDR1 SGHTA and CDR2 FQGNSA. The CDR3, as DNA: TGTGCCAGCAGCCGGCGAGGCAATGAGCAGTTCTTC. It specifies CASSRRGNEQFF.

This clonotype was counted ten times or more. CDR3 sequence: CASSFTGDGYTF. The CDR3 DNA follows: TGTGCCAGCAGCTTCACAGGGGATGGCTACACCTTC. V is TRBV7-8 and J is TRBJ1-2, with 7 positions matching TRBD1. The CDR3 is 12 residues long. V lost 3 bases, J lost 6 bases, and 1 base stayed unmatched. CDR1 and CDR2 from the germline V gene are SGHVS and FQNEAQ.

This clonotype was counted ten times or more. The chain links TRBV7-9 to TRBJ2-7; a possible D gene is TRBD2 (7 bases). V was pared by 3 bases and J by 4 bases, with 13 bases between. Germline CDR1 SEHNR, CDR2 FQNEAQ (reference sequence). The CDR3 runs 14 residues. CDR3 bases: TGTGCCAGCAGCTTTGGGGGGGCTGAATACGAGCAGTACTTC. Its translation is CASSFGGAEYEQYF.

Ten or more counts support this clonotype. The rearrangement joins TRBV7-9 to TRBJ1-6; no definite D call. CDR1 and CDR2 (germline): SEHNR, FQNEAQ (reference sequence). Trimming took off 6 bases at V and 7 bases at J, with 13 bases between the two ends. CDR3 size: 14 residues. CDR3 in amino acids: CASSLAGSNSPLHF. The CDR3 DNA is TGTGCCAGCAGTCTGGCCGGGAGCAATTCACCCCTCCACTTT.

V usage is TRBV7-9 and J usage is TRBJ2-1; the match to TRBD2 covers 12 bases. V shed 3 bases, J shed 10 bases, and the junction held 7 bases outside the gene matches. Looked up from germline, CDR1 is SEHNR and CDR2 is FQNEAQ (reference sequence). The CDR3 is 15 amino acids. DNA of the CDR3: TGTGCCAGCAGCTTCCCGACTAGCGGGAGTGAGGAGCAGTTCTTC. Amino acids: CASSFPTSGSEEQFF.

This chain links TRBV20-1 with TRBJ2-7, with 8 positions matching TRBD2. The V gene's germline CDR1 is DFQATT and CDR2 SNEGSKA (reference sequence). This CDR3 contains 15 residues. The trim removed 0 bases at V and 2 bases at J, leaving 6 bases unmatched. The CDR3 reads CSARDIGRGTYEQYF. The DNA for the CDR3 is TGCAGTGCTAGAGATATCGGGAGGGGAACCTACGAGCAGTACTTC.

This clonotype came up a few times. V usage is TRBV29-1 and J usage is TRBJ2-2, with TRBD2 as a possible D gene (6 bases). CDR3 length: 13 amino acids. Per the germline V gene, CDR1 is SQVTM and CDR2 is ANQGSEA. Trimming shortened V by 7 bases and J by 6 bases, and 15 bases separated the two germline ends. DNA of the CDR3: TGCAGCGCTGGGATCGGGGGTGCCGGGGAGCTGTTTTTT. Amino acids: CSAGIGGAGELFF.

This clonotype was recorded many times. The chain has TRBV6-6 and TRBJ2-4; D may be TRBD1 or TRBD2 (5 bases each). In germline, CDR1 is MNHNY, CDR2 SVGAGI (reference sequence). The CDR3 runs to 15 residues. The ends were cut back, 6 bases at V and 7 bases at J, with 19 bases in the middle. Here the CDR3 DNA reads TGTGCCAGCAGCCCCGGGGCAAGCTCCGGGAACATTCAGTACTTC. Translating it yields CASSPGASSGNIQYF.

This clonotype was detected many times. The chain combines TRBV9 with TRBJ2-3, with 10 bases lining up with TRBD2. V was clipped by 3 bases and J by 5 bases; unmatched bases: 9. Germline V gene lookup returns CDR1 SGDLS and CDR2 YYNGEE. This CDR3 has 16 residues. CDR3 residues: CASSAGPSGRGDTQYF. CDR3 coding DNA: TGTGCCAGCAGCGCTGGGCCTAGCGGGAGAGGAGATACGCAGTATTTT. Looking up the rest from reference TRBV9 and TRBJ2-3 gives the full variable domain: DSGVTQTPKHLITATGQRVTLRCSPRSGDLSVYWYQQSLDQGLQFLIQYYNGEERAKGNILERFSAQQFPDLHSELNLSSLELGDSALYFCASSAGPSGRGDTQYFGPGTRLTVL.

This clonotype was counted many times. This chain uses TRBV5-1 with TRBJ1-5; D might be TRBD1 (6 bases). This CDR3 is built from 13 residues. Germline CDR1 reads SGHRS; CDR2 reads YFSETQ. The ends were cut back, 3 bases at V and 3 bases at J, with 7 bases in the middle. The CDR3 loop is CASSSGDNQPQHF. CDR3 DNA: TGCGCCAGCAGCTCAGGGGACAATCAGCCCCAGCATTTT.